This is a list of T cell receptor beta chains from one sample in a study of T cell responses to AZD1222 COVID-19 vaccine. Sequencing was performed with immunoSEQ multiplex PCR; in TCRdb, only in-frame clones are kept and a portion is missing. The repertoire has about 88,000 clones, about nine tenths of them found once; the top ten carry 5.4%. The sequencing here drew on peripheral blood, taken 28 days after the second AZD1222 dose. These receptors came from an adult who received the AZD1222 COVID-19 vaccine. The CDR3 runs from the conserved cysteine through the conserved F or W. The order of the fields is D gene, clone size, V gene, J gene, CDR3 length, CDR3 DNA, CDR3 protein. The D gene is left open where the match is weak. Not every row has a clone size; where given, it reads once, few, many or a size class.

D: TRBD1; size: -; V: TRBV5-1; J: TRBJ1-1; length: 15; DNA: TGCGCCAGCAGCCTATGGACAGGGCCGAACACTGAAGCTTTCTTT; CDR3: CASSLWTGPNTEAFF
D: -; size: -; V: TRBV6-5; J: TRBJ1-2; length: 14; DNA: TGTGCCAGCAGACCCCGCCCAGGGTCGAGCGGCTACACCTTC; CDR3: CASRPRPGSSGYTF
D: -; size: -; V: TRBV28; J: TRBJ2-7; length: 16; DNA: TGTGCCAGCAGTCAGCTCCGGGGGGCGAAATTCAACGAGCAGTACTTC; CDR3: CASSQLRGAKFNEQYF
D: -; size: -; V: TRBV2; J: TRBJ1-2; length: 15; DNA: TGTGCCAGCAGTGAGGAGGGTCCCCTACGCTATGGCTACACCTTC; CDR3: CASSEEGPLRYGYTF
D: -; size: -; V: TRBV5-6; J: TRBJ2-2; length: 14; DNA: TGTGCCAGCAGCTGGGACAAGAACACCGGGGAGCTGTTTTTT; CDR3: CASSWDKNTGELFF
D: TRBD1; size: -; V: TRBV5-1; J: TRBJ1-6; length: 16; DNA: TGCGCCAGCAGCCCCCGGACAGGGGAAAAGAATTCACCCCTCCACTTT; CDR3: CASSPRTGEKNSPLHF
D: TRBD1; size: -; V: TRBV27; J: TRBJ1-1; length: 13; DNA: TGTGCCAGCAGACCGACAGGGCGGGCTGAAGCTTTCTTT; CDR3: CASRPTGRAEAFF
D: -; size: -; V: TRBV12-3/TRBV12-4; J: TRBJ1-5; length: 12; DNA: TGTGCCAGCAGTGCGCTGGACCAGCCCCAGCATTTT; CDR3: CASSALDQPQHF
D: TRBD1; size: -; V: TRBV11-3; J: TRBJ2-6; length: 17; DNA: TGTGCCAGCAGCTCCGGACAGGGAGTGGCTGGGGCCAACGTCCTGACTTTC; CDR3: CASSSGQGVAGANVLTF
D: -; size: -; V: TRBV2; J: TRBJ1-3; length: 15; DNA: TGTGCCAGCAGTCTCTTGGCTAACTCTGGAAACACCATATATTTT; CDR3: CASSLLANSGNTIYF
D: TRBD2; size: -; V: TRBV24-1; J: TRBJ2-3; length: 14; DNA: TGTGCCACCAGTAGCGGGGGCGCAGGGGATACGCAGTATTTT; CDR3: CATSSGGAGDTQYF
D: TRBD2; size: few; V: TRBV14; J: TRBJ2-3; length: 16; DNA: TGTGCCAGCAGCCCACGACTAGCGGGGGACACAGATACGCAGTATTTT; CDR3: CASSPRLAGDTDTQYF
D: -; size: once; V: TRBV6-5; J: TRBJ1-5; length: 13; DNA: TGTGCCAGCAGTCTCCAGGGCAATCAGCCCCAGCATTTT; CDR3: CASSLQGNQPQHF
D: -; size: -; V: TRBV6-5; J: TRBJ2-2; length: 16; DNA: TGTGCCAGCAGTTACCGGGCGGGGGCCGCCACCGGGGAGCTGTTTTTT; CDR3: CASSYRAGAATGELFF
D: -; size: few; V: TRBV7-2; J: TRBJ2-7; length: 12; DNA: TGTGCCAGCAGCGGAAGGGGCTACGAGCAGTACTTC; CDR3: CASSGRGYEQYF
D: -; size: -; V: TRBV2; J: TRBJ1-5; length: 14; DNA: TGTGCCAGCAGCCTCAGCATTGGGCTTCAGCCCCAGCATTTT; CDR3: CASSLSIGLQPQHF
D: TRBD1; size: -; V: TRBV10-3; J: TRBJ2-3; length: 13; DNA: TGTGCCATCGCAGGGGGCTGGACAGATACGCAGTATTTT; CDR3: CAIAGGWTDTQYF
D: TRBD2; size: -; V: TRBV11-2; J: TRBJ2-2; length: 16; DNA: TGTGCCAGCAGCTTAGCTAGCGGGACCCTCACCGGGGAGCTGTTTTTT; CDR3: CASSLASGTLTGELFF
D: -; size: -; V: TRBV6-5; J: TRBJ1-2; length: 15; DNA: TGTGCCAGCAGTCCGCGTTCGGGTTATTACTATGGCTACACCTTC; CDR3: CASSPRSGYYYGYTF
D: -; size: once; V: TRBV5-4; J: TRBJ2-3; length: 16; DNA: TGTGCCAGCAGCTTGGTCTGGACATATAACACAGATACGCAGTATTTT; CDR3: CASSLVWTYNTDTQYF
D: TRBD2; size: -; V: TRBV4-3; J: TRBJ2-7; length: 15; DNA: TGCGCCAGCAGCCAAGGACTAGCGGGCTCCTACGAGCAGTACTTC; CDR3: CASSQGLAGSYEQYF
D: -; size: -; V: TRBV27; J: TRBJ2-7; length: 15; DNA: TGTGCCAGCAGTCATCCTCCGGGACGGACCTACGAGCAGTACTTC; CDR3: CASSHPPGRTYEQYF
D: TRBD1; size: -; V: TRBV28; J: TRBJ1-6; length: 16; DNA: TGTGCCAGCAGTCCCCATACAGGGGTCACAGGCTCACCCCTCCACTTT; CDR3: CASSPHTGVTGSPLHF
D: TRBD1; size: -; V: TRBV5-1; J: TRBJ1-4; length: 13; DNA: TGCGCCAGCAGGCCAGGGGGTGATGAAAAACTGTTTTTT; CDR3: CASRPGGDEKLFF
D: -; size: -; V: TRBV18; J: TRBJ1-4; length: 12; DNA: TGTGCCAGCTCACTTCCAGGGGAAAAACTGTTTTTT; CDR3: CASSLPGEKLFF